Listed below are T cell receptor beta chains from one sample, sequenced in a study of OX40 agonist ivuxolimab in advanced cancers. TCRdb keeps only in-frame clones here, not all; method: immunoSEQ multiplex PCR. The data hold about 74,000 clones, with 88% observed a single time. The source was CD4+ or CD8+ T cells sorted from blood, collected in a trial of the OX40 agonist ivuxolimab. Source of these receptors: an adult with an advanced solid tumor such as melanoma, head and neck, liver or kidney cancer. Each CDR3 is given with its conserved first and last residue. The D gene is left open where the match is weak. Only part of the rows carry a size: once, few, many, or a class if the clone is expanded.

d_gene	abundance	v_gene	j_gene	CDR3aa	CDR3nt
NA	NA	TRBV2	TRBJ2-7	CASRPRTDSYEQYF	TGTGCCAGCAGACCCAGGACGGATTCCTACGAGCAGTACTTC
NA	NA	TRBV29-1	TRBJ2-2	CSALGVGTGELFF	TGCAGCGCCCTAGGCGTAGGCACCGGGGAGCTGTTTTTT
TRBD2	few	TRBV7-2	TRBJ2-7	CASRYGLAGGVEQYF	TGTGCCAGCAGATACGGACTAGCGGGAGGTGTCGAGCAGTACTTC
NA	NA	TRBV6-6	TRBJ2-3	CASSTLFAGGARYF	NA
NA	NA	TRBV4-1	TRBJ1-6	CASSLGWRAYNSPLHF	TGCGCCAGCAGCTTGGGTTGGAGGGCCTATAATTCACCCCTCCACTTT
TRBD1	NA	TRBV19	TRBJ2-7	CASSAPGQGTYEQYF	TGTGCCAGTAGTGCGCCGGGACAGGGGACCTACGAGCAGTACTTC
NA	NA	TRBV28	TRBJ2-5	CASSVTLETQYF	TGTGCCAGCAGTGTGACGCTGGAGACCCAGTACTTC
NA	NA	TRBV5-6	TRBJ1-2	CASSLAQGLDGYTF	TGTGCCAGCAGCTTGGCTCAGGGGCTAGACGGCTACACCTTC
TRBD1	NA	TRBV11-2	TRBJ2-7	CASSLGPDRGYEQYF	TGTGCCAGCAGCTTAGGACCTGACAGGGGCTACGAGCAGTACTTC
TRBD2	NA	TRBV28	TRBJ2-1	CASSLARGYWAGGANEQFF	TGTGCCAGCAGTTTGGCTAGGGGGTACTGGGCGGGAGGGGCCAATGAGCAGTTCTTC
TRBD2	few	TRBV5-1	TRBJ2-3	CASSLVSGSTDTQYF	TGCGCCAGCAGCTTGGTTAGCGGGAGCACAGATACGCAGTATTTT
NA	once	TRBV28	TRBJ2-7	CASSPAGNSYEQYF	TGTGCCAGCAGTCCAGCCGGGAACTCCTACGAGCAGTACTTC
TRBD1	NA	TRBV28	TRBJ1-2	CASSFNRRQGSPNYGYTF	TGTGCCAGCAGTTTCAATAGGAGACAGGGTTCACCTAACTATGGCTACACCTTC
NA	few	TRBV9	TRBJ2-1	CASSVAPRGNNEQFF	TGTGCCAGCAGCGTAGCTCCTCGGGGGAACAATGAGCAGTTCTTC
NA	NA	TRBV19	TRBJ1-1	CASSVYSSSGTEAFF	TGTGCCAGTAGTGTTTACAGCTCTAGCGGCACTGAAGCTTTCTTT
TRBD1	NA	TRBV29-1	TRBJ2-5	CSVAGGVGETQYF	TGCAGCGTTGCAGGGGGAGTGGGGGAGACCCAGTACTTC
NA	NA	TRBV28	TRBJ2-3	CASSGPSTDTQYF	TGTGCCAGCAGCGGACCCAGCACAGATACGCAGTATTTT
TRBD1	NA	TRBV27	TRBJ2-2	CASSSDRGVYGGELFF	TGTGCCAGCAGTTCGGACAGGGGAGTATATGGCGGGGAGCTGTTTTTT
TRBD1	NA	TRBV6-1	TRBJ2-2	CASSVRRLTGAGNTGELFF	TGTGCCAGCAGTGTGAGGCGGCTTACAGGGGCCGGCAACACCGGGGAGCTGTTTTTT
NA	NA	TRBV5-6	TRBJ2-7	CASSLTVTEQYF	TGTGCCAGCAGCTTGACAGTCACCGAGCAGTACTTC
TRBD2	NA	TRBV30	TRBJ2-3	CACPVWGTSGRATIGTDTQYF	TGTGCCTGCCCCGTGTGGGGGACTAGCGGGAGGGCCACCATCGGCACAGATACGCAGTATTTT
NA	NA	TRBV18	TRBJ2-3	CASSPVGGSTDTQYF	TGTGCCAGCTCACCAGTAGGTGGGAGCACAGATACGCAGTATTTT
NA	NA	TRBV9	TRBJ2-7	CASSVAPRGLEQYF	TGTGCCAGCAGCGTAGCCCCCAGGGGCCTCGAGCAGTACTTC
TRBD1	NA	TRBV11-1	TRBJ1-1	CASSLGQKNTEAFF	TGTGCCAGCAGCTTGGGACAGAAGAACACTGAAGCTTTCTTT
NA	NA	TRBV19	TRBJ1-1	CASSTPLLGTEAFF	TGTGCCAGTAGTACCCCTCTCCTGGGGACTGAAGCTTTCTTT
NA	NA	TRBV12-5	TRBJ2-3	CVSGLDTDTQYF	TGTGTTAGTGGTTTGGACACAGATACGCAGTATTTT